The rows below give T cell receptor beta chains drawn from one sample of a study of PD-1 blockade in classical Hodgkin lymphoma. The repertoire was sequenced with immunoSEQ multiplex PCR; TCRdb's copy has only in-frame clones and lacks some. The sample lists about 89,000 clones, around nine tenths occurring once. Sequenced material: peripheral blood mononuclear cells (PBMCs), taken before the fourth cycle of nivolumab. These receptors were obtained from a human donor with classical Hodgkin lymphoma. Both conserved end residues are trimmed from each CDR3. The size of a clone is reported for some rows only, either as once, few or many, or as a class for expanded clones.

j_call clone_size v_call cdr3_aa
TRBJ1-2 . TRBV27 ASSLIGPYGYT
TRBJ2-5 . TRBV4-3 ASSQDWGSGALETQY
TRBJ1-2 . TRBV19 ASSIPGQGGGYT
TRBJ2-3 . TRBV19 ASSIALGGGQRDTQY
TRBJ2-1 once TRBV7-2 ASSLVGLAGVNEQF
TRBJ1-2 . TRBV27 ASGITGLRSYGYT
TRBJ1-2 . TRBV27 ASSPQGIEYGYT
TRBJ2-3 . TRBV7-3 ASSLLGSSDTQY
TRBJ1-2 once TRBV30 AWSPRGIGYT
TRBJ2-2 once TRBV28 ASSFPKDRNTGELF
TRBJ2-5 . TRBV9 ASSPHPDRLGEY
TRBJ1-4 . TRBV28 ASRTGGREKLF
TRBJ2-5 . TRBV4-1 ASSHGKSGLGKQETQY
TRBJ2-3 . TRBV6-6 ASSYPEGDTQY
TRBJ2-2 . TRBV9 ASSPPGQGRWTGELF
TRBJ1-6 . TRBV5-8 ASSLTPGQYNSPLH
TRBJ2-1 . TRBV14 ASSNYRDHDNEQF
TRBJ1-4 . TRBV5-1 ASSPVGQGFEKLF
TRBJ1-1 . TRBV2 ASNAPTGGTEAF
TRBJ2-5 . TRBV30 AWGTGGDQETQY
TRBJ2-2 . TRBV5-1 ASSRTALSSNTGELF
TRBJ1-5 . TRBV15 ATTSDGQPQH
TRBJ1-3 . TRBV14 ASSTRRSSGNTIY
TRBJ2-5 once TRBV10-3 AISDRGIEETQY
TRBJ1-6 . TRBV7-2 ASSLEPGTNSPLH
TRBJ2-2 . TRBV28 ASSTRDRGTGELF
TRBJ1-1 few TRBV4-2 ASSQDSRATEAF
TRBJ2-5 . TRBV2 ASSLRISRLGETQY
TRBJ2-7 few TRBV18 ASSPQTVSSYEQY
TRBJ2-7 once TRBV19 ASSSGTGGPYEQY
TRBJ1-1 . TRBV30 AWGQGRGGAF
TRBJ2-5 . TRBV7-2 ASSLDGAGGETQY
TRBJ2-1 . TRBV7-2 ASSLILAGGGNEQF
TRBJ2-1 . TRBV25-1 ASSELLVDGEQF
TRBJ2-7 . TRBV30 ACGDRAEY
TRBJ1-5 few TRBV15 ATSRDPSVNQPQH
TRBJ1-2 few TRBV10-2 ASSDSGGSYGYT
TRBJ2-3 . TRBV9 ASSGGLAGGQDTQY
TRBJ2-2 . TRBV7-9 ASSQGTGELF
TRBJ1-5 . TRBV19 ASSLSTGDLGVYQPQH